This entry describes one TCR beta chain. The CDR3 length is 16 residues. The V gene's germline CDR1 is SGHTA and CDR2 FQGNSA. V was clipped by 1 base and J by 3 bases; unmatched bases: 6. These data come from a study of shared T cell receptors in the human thymus. The table came from immunoSEQ multiplex PCR; TCRdb's copy has only in-frame clones and leaves some out. The table shows hundreds of thousands of clones, with about 84% occurring only once. The same sample was also studied in work on human thymus T cells.

The source is a boy under three years old with a congenital heart defect. The sample was thymocytes. The chain uses TRBV7-2 and TRBJ2-3; TRBD1 matches 8 bases. The CDR3 sequence is CASSLGVRGLTDTQYF. CDR3 coding DNA: TGTGCCAGCAGCTTAGGAGTCAGGGGGCTTACAGATACGCAGTATTTT.